This TCR beta chain was recovered during a study of T cell changes during pregnancy in multiple sclerosis. This clone has just one count. Some clones are missing from TCRdb's copy, which holds only in-frame ones; the method was immunoSEQ multiplex PCR. This table holds about 85,000 clones, approximately 89% found once. Source: peripheral blood, taken in the first trimester of pregnancy. The receptor was isolated from a female donor with multiple sclerosis, enrolled in a pregnancy study.

CDR3 loop: CASRWGQGTEAFF. The CDR3 DNA is TGTGCCAGCAGATGGGGGCAGGGCACTGAAGCTTTCTTT. The V and J genes are TRBV6-5 and TRBJ1-1; tentative D call: TRBD1 (6 bases). The germline CDR1 and CDR2 sequences are MNHEY and SVGAGI. This CDR3 comprises 13 residues. Trimming shortened V by 6 bases and J by 4 bases, and 12 bases separated the two germline ends.